The entry that follows covers one TCR beta chain sequence. Trimming at V came to 7 bases and at J to 0 bases, leaving 9 bases not matched to a gene. CDR1 DFQATT and CDR2 SNEGSKA come from the germline V gene (reference sequence). This CDR3 is built from 15 residues. This specimen comes from a study of blood T cells in healthy people across ages. Alongside a J-beta primer mix, a sample-barcoded 5' primer served in a second PCR lasting roughly 7 to 11 cycles. TCRdb redid the calling of the 5' RACE reads with MiXCR, one entry per CDR3 protein. The data contain roughly 1,800,000 distinct CDR3 sequences, around half of them singletons.

This TCR derives from a woman between 35 and 50 years old in good health. Source material: blood. The genes are TRBV20-1 and TRBJ2-1; TRBD1 aligns across 7 bases. CDR3 protein: CSEGLQGSSYNEQFF. DNA of the CDR3: TGCAGTGAGGGATTACAGGGGAGCTCCTACAATGAGCAGTTCTTC.